A single sample gave rise to the 7 T cell receptor beta chains below, sequenced in a study of blood T cell repertoires in COVID-19. Sequenced by immunoSEQ multiplex PCR; TCRdb stores in-frame clones only, minus some. The sample has about 160,000 clones; about 88% are singletons. Sequences were obtained from peripheral blood. These TCRs come from a woman aged 55-69 years with COVID-19, enrolled during active disease.

The rearrangement uses TRBV20-1 and TRBJ2-2; no clear D gene. V lost 3 bases and J lost 7, with 9 bases in between. Germline CDR1 reads DFQATT; CDR2 reads SNEGSKA (reference sequence). This CDR3 spans 12 amino acids. In nucleotides, the CDR3 is TGCAGTGCTAGTTCTTCCGGCGGGGAGCTGTTTTTT. Translating it yields CSASSSGGELFF.

DNA of the CDR3: TGTGCCAGCAGCTCAAGGACGGGAAACACTGAAGCTTTCTTT. Translation: CASSSRTGNTEAFF. This sequence joins TRBV7-6 and TRBJ1-1; D gene uncertain. Per the germline V gene, CDR1 is SGHVS and CDR2 is FNYEAQ. Trimming cost V 4 bases and J 2 bases, with 11 bases left between them. The CDR3 is 14 amino acids.

This clone was seen once. The genes are TRBV6-1 and TRBJ1-2; 12 bases agree with TRBD1. The CDR3 consists of 15 residues. Germline trimming cut 3 bases from V and 4 bases from J; bases unmatched to any gene: 3. CDR1 is MNHNS, CDR2 SASEGT, per germline. CDR3 in amino acids: CASSDGTGGLYGYTF. CDR3 DNA: TGTGCCAGCAGTGACGGGACAGGGGGCCTCTATGGCTACACCTTC.

J is TRBJ2-2 and V is TRBV2, with a possible D match to TRBD2 (7 bases). This CDR3 has 13 amino acids. Per germline, CDR1 SNHLY and CDR2 FYNNEI. Trimming took off 6 bases at V and 7 bases at J, with 12 bases between the two ends. The CDR3 DNA sequence: TGTGCCAGCAGAGGGGGGGTTCACGGGGAGCTGTTTTTT. This sequence encodes CASRGGVHGELFF.

The rearrangement links TRBV7-9 to TRBJ1-5; 7 bases agree with TRBD1. The germline gives CDR1 SEHNR, CDR2 FQNEAQ (reference sequence). The CDR3 spans 16 residues. V gave up 1 base and J gave up 5 bases; unmatched junction bases: 8. The CDR3 region is CASSLESLTGHQPQHF. In DNA form, the CDR3 reads TGTGCCAGCAGCTTAGAATCCCTGACAGGGCATCAGCCCCAGCATTTT.

The genes are TRBV5-4 and TRBJ1-2; 7 nucleotides align to TRBD1. Germline V gene data show CDR1 as SGHNT and CDR2 as YYREEE (reference sequence). J was trimmed by 4 bases and V by 5 bases; bases with no gene match: 11. The CDR3 totals 15 residues. The chain's CDR3 is CASSYPGQKTYGYTF. CDR3 DNA sequence: TGTGCCAGCAGTTATCCGGGACAGAAAACCTATGGCTACACCTTC.

This CDR3 is CASSQDRGQPQHF. The CDR3 DNA follows: TGCGCCAGCAGCCAAGATCGGGGGCAGCCCCAGCATTTT. This chain connects TRBV4-1 to TRBJ1-5, with a weak D call TRBD1 (5 bases). The CDR3 has 13 amino acids. The germline CDR1 and CDR2 sequences are MGHRA and YSYEKL. V lost 0 bases and J lost 7, with 7 bases in between.